This T cell receptor (beta chain) stems from a study of control samples from healthy donors and cancer patients. This CDR3 spans 17 amino acids. Deletions cut 0 bases from V and 1 base from J, with 12 bases between. The germline gives CDR1 MGHRA, CDR2 YSYEKL. This clone was recorded a few times. Using immunoSEQ multiplex PCR, the repertoire was profiled, and TCRdb retains in-frame clones only, with some absent. Of around 45,000 clones in the sample, about 75% were seen once. This sequence joins TRBV4-1 and TRBJ2-2; D is undetermined. This receptor was obtained from a male donor with melanoma. The material sequenced was formalin-fixed, paraffin-embedded tissue. The CDR3 region has the DNA TGCGCCAGCAGCCAAGATCCGATTACTAAGAACACCGGGGAGCTGTTTTTT. Amino acid sequence: CASSQDPITKNTGELFF.